A selection of T cell receptor beta chains follows, all from one sample in a study of blood T cell repertoires in COVID-19. Generated by immunoSEQ multiplex PCR, the TCRdb table keeps only in-frame clones and is missing some. Of approximately 39,000 clones listed, 85% to 95% are singletons. The sample comprised peripheral blood. All receptors derive from a human donor with active COVID-19. The donor label of this sample is uncertain. Each CDR3 is given with its conserved first and last residue. D genes are given only for firm matches. Some rows mark clone size as missing; the rest say once, few, many or name a class of expanded clone.

v_call: TRBV7-9
j_call: TRBJ1-2
d_call: TRBD1
clone_size: -
cdr3_nt: TGTGCCAGCAGCTACCAGGGGGCCCGGAAGAACTATGGCTACACCTTC
cdr3_aa: CASSYQGARKNYGYTF

v_call: TRBV7-9
j_call: TRBJ2-1
d_call: TRBD1
clone_size: -
cdr3_nt: TGTGCCAGCAGCCCTCGGGACAGGCTCAACAATGAGCAGTTCTTC
cdr3_aa: CASSPRDRLNNEQFF

v_call: TRBV18
j_call: TRBJ1-1
d_call: TRBD1
clone_size: -
cdr3_nt: TGTGCCAGCTCATCACAAGTCAGGACAGGGGGCCGGACGATAAACCTGAACACTGAAGCTTTCTTT
cdr3_aa: CASSSQVRTGGRTINLNTEAFF

v_call: TRBV12-3/TRBV12-4
j_call: TRBJ2-2
d_call: -
clone_size: once
cdr3_nt: TGTGCCAGCAGTTTTTCGTCCGGGGAGCTGTTTTTT
cdr3_aa: CASSFSSGELFF

v_call: TRBV12-5
j_call: TRBJ1-2
d_call: -
clone_size: once
cdr3_nt: TGTGCTAGTGGTTTGGTCGACATGATACGCGGCTACACCTTC
cdr3_aa: CASGLVDMIRGYTF

v_call: TRBV5-4
j_call: TRBJ2-3
d_call: TRBD2
clone_size: -
cdr3_nt: TGTGCCAGCAGCTTGGCACGAGACCGACTAGCGGGGGGGCCAGTTTCGCAGTATTTT
cdr3_aa: CASSLARDRLAGGPVSQYF

v_call: TRBV5-6
j_call: TRBJ2-1
d_call: TRBD2
clone_size: -
cdr3_nt: TGTGCCAGCAGCTCCGGGACTAGCGGGGGGGCCAAATACAATGAGCAGTTCTTC
cdr3_aa: CASSSGTSGGAKYNEQFF

v_call: TRBV7-9
j_call: TRBJ2-1
d_call: -
clone_size: -
cdr3_nt: TGTGCCAGCAGCTTGGGCAACTCCTACAATGAGCAGTTCTTC
cdr3_aa: CASSLGNSYNEQFF

v_call: TRBV19
j_call: TRBJ1-5
d_call: -
clone_size: -
cdr3_nt: TGTGCCAGTAGTTTAACCAAGGGAGTCAATCAGCCCCAGCATTTT
cdr3_aa: CASSLTKGVNQPQHF

v_call: TRBV9
j_call: TRBJ1-3
d_call: -
clone_size: once
cdr3_nt: TGTGCCAGCAGCACATCGACAGGCAACTCTGGAAACACCATATATTTT
cdr3_aa: CASSTSTGNSGNTIYF

v_call: TRBV19
j_call: TRBJ1-1
d_call: TRBD1
clone_size: once
cdr3_nt: TGTGCCAGTAGTCCCTTTGACAGGGAAAACACTGAAGCTTTCTTT
cdr3_aa: CASSPFDRENTEAFF

v_call: TRBV7-6
j_call: TRBJ2-3
d_call: -
clone_size: -
cdr3_nt: TGTGCCAGCAGCCTCACAACACCTAGCACAGATACGCAGTATTTT
cdr3_aa: CASSLTTPSTDTQYF

v_call: TRBV6-6
j_call: TRBJ1-6
d_call: -
clone_size: -
cdr3_nt: TGTGCCAGCAGTTACTCGCAGGGAGGATCACCCCTCCACTTT
cdr3_aa: CASSYSQGGSPLHF

v_call: TRBV10-1
j_call: TRBJ2-1
d_call: TRBD2
clone_size: -
cdr3_nt: TGCGCCAGCCACCCCGGGACTAGCGGGAGACATGAGCAGTTCTTC
cdr3_aa: CASHPGTSGRHEQFF

v_call: TRBV4-1
j_call: TRBJ2-1
d_call: TRBD1
clone_size: -
cdr3_nt: TGCGCCAGCAGCCCCGGGACAGGGGAGAATTTCGGCTCCTACAATGAGCAGTTCTTC
cdr3_aa: CASSPGTGENFGSYNEQFF

v_call: TRBV5-1
j_call: TRBJ2-5
d_call: -
clone_size: -
cdr3_nt: TGCGCCAGCAGCTTGGTAGGGGGGGCGGAGACCCAGTACTTC
cdr3_aa: CASSLVGGAETQYF

v_call: TRBV2
j_call: TRBJ2-7
d_call: TRBD1
clone_size: -
cdr3_nt: TGTGCCAGCAGTGTAGGGGGCAGAAATTACGAGCAGTACTTC
cdr3_aa: CASSVGGRNYEQYF

v_call: TRBV6-6
j_call: TRBJ1-5
d_call: -
clone_size: -
cdr3_nt: TGTGCCAGCAGTTACTCGGTGGGCAGCGGAAATCAGCCCCAGCATTTT
cdr3_aa: CASSYSVGSGNQPQHF

v_call: TRBV18
j_call: TRBJ1-3
d_call: TRBD1
clone_size: -
cdr3_nt: TGTGCCTCAAGGCGGGAGACAGGGGACTCTGGAAACACCATATATTTT
cdr3_aa: CASRRETGDSGNTIYF

v_call: TRBV5-5
j_call: TRBJ2-7
d_call: TRBD2
clone_size: -
cdr3_nt: TGTGCCAGCAGCTCGGGGGGTTACACCTACGAGCAGTACTTC
cdr3_aa: CASSSGGYTYEQYF

v_call: TRBV2
j_call: TRBJ2-7
d_call: -
clone_size: -
cdr3_nt: TGTGCCAGCAGTGAAGTCTGGCTGGTCCGCTACGAGCAGTACTTC
cdr3_aa: CASSEVWLVRYEQYF

v_call: TRBV5-1
j_call: TRBJ2-2
d_call: -
clone_size: -
cdr3_nt: TGCGCCCCGGTGAGTTCCGGGGAGCTGTTTTTT
cdr3_aa: CAPVSSGELFF

v_call: TRBV19
j_call: TRBJ2-3
d_call: TRBD2
clone_size: -
cdr3_nt: TGTGCCAGTAGTATTACTCGGGACTATAGTCTTATAGATACGCAGTATTTT
cdr3_aa: CASSITRDYSLIDTQYF

v_call: TRBV19
j_call: TRBJ1-2
d_call: TRBD1
clone_size: -
cdr3_nt: TGTGCCAGTAGTACTAGAACCGGGACAGGGGGCCATGGCTACACCTTC
cdr3_aa: CASSTRTGTGGHGYTF

v_call: TRBV6-2/TRBV6-3
j_call: TRBJ1-5
d_call: -
clone_size: -
cdr3_nt: TGTGCCAGCAGCCCGAGTAAGGGTTCAGGGAATCAGCCCCAGCATTTT
cdr3_aa: CASSPSKGSGNQPQHF

v_call: TRBV5-1
j_call: TRBJ2-3
d_call: -
clone_size: once
cdr3_nt: TGCGCCAGCAGCTTGGAACAGGGCACAGATACGCAGTATTTT
cdr3_aa: CASSLEQGTDTQYF

v_call: TRBV5-4
j_call: TRBJ1-4
d_call: TRBD1
clone_size: -
cdr3_nt: TGTGCCAGCAGCTTGGCGGGACAGGGTAATGAAAAACTGTTTTTT
cdr3_aa: CASSLAGQGNEKLFF

v_call: TRBV5-1
j_call: TRBJ2-7
d_call: -
clone_size: -
cdr3_nt: TGCGCCAGCAGCACCCCCACAGGGCTCTCCTACGAGCAGTACTTC
cdr3_aa: CASSTPTGLSYEQYF

v_call: TRBV15
j_call: TRBJ2-3
d_call: -
clone_size: -
cdr3_nt: TGTGCCACCACCCAGAGAGGAGGGAGCGCAGATACGCAGTATTTT
cdr3_aa: CATTQRGGSADTQYF

v_call: TRBV5-1
j_call: TRBJ1-6
d_call: TRBD1
clone_size: few
cdr3_nt: TGCGCCAGCAGCGACACTGACAGGGGTATTTCACCCCTCCACTTT
cdr3_aa: CASSDTDRGISPLHF

v_call: TRBV19
j_call: TRBJ2-1
d_call: TRBD1
clone_size: -
cdr3_nt: TGTGCCAGTAGTATCCCCAGGACAGGGAGCCTTAACAATGAGCAGTTCTTC
cdr3_aa: CASSIPRTGSLNNEQFF

v_call: TRBV5-6
j_call: TRBJ2-3
d_call: -
clone_size: -
cdr3_nt: TGTGCCAGCAGCAGGACAGTAAAGGAAGATACGCAGTATTTT
cdr3_aa: CASSRTVKEDTQYF

v_call: TRBV5-1
j_call: TRBJ2-3
d_call: TRBD2
clone_size: -
cdr3_nt: TGCGCCAGCAGCCGGGACTACAAAGACACAGATACGCAGTATTTT
cdr3_aa: CASSRDYKDTDTQYF

v_call: TRBV20-1
j_call: TRBJ2-7
d_call: -
clone_size: -
cdr3_nt: TGCAGTGCTAGTTCCCGGGGCGAGCAGTACTTC
cdr3_aa: CSASSRGEQYF

v_call: TRBV5-5
j_call: TRBJ1-3
d_call: -
clone_size: -
cdr3_nt: TGTGCCAGCAGCGTGGACAGCTACTCTGGAAACACCATATATTTT
cdr3_aa: CASSVDSYSGNTIYF

v_call: TRBV4-1
j_call: TRBJ2-1
d_call: -
clone_size: -
cdr3_nt: TGCGCCAGCGCGAGGGTGGATGGCAATGAGCAGTTCTTC
cdr3_aa: CASARVDGNEQFF

v_call: TRBV4-1
j_call: TRBJ1-5
d_call: -
clone_size: few
cdr3_nt: TGCGCCAGCAGCCAAGATGACAGGTCGATGAATCAGCCCCAGCATTTT
cdr3_aa: CASSQDDRSMNQPQHF

v_call: TRBV6-5
j_call: TRBJ1-5
d_call: -
clone_size: -
cdr3_nt: TGTGCCAGCAGCCGGACAGTAGACAAGTGGCCCCAGCATTTT
cdr3_aa: CASSRTVDKWPQHF

v_call: TRBV4-2
j_call: TRBJ2-7
d_call: TRBD2
clone_size: -
cdr3_nt: TGTGCCAGCAGCCAAGGGCGGACGGGCGGGGGTATCTCCTACGAGCAGTACTTC
cdr3_aa: CASSQGRTGGGISYEQYF

v_call: TRBV7-8
j_call: TRBJ2-7
d_call: -
clone_size: -
cdr3_nt: TGTGCCAGCAGCTTAGAAGGGGCCGTGCAGTACTTC
cdr3_aa: CASSLEGAVQYF

v_call: TRBV5-1
j_call: TRBJ2-2
d_call: TRBD2
clone_size: -
cdr3_nt: TGCGCCAGCAGCTTGGGACTAGCGGGAGCGTACACCGGGGAGCTGTTTTTT
cdr3_aa: CASSLGLAGAYTGELFF

v_call: TRBV7-2
j_call: TRBJ2-5
d_call: TRBD1
clone_size: -
cdr3_nt: TGTGCCAGCAGCTTAGGATTAGCAAGACAGGGCCCCCAAGAGACCCAGTACTTC
cdr3_aa: CASSLGLARQGPQETQYF

v_call: TRBV28
j_call: TRBJ2-3
d_call: -
clone_size: -
cdr3_nt: TGTGCCAGCAGACCGGGTAATAAGCCCCTCACAGATACGCAGTATTTT
cdr3_aa: CASRPGNKPLTDTQYF

v_call: TRBV18
j_call: TRBJ2-7
d_call: -
clone_size: -
cdr3_nt: TGTGCCAGCGCCGAAGCGCGGTACGAGCAGTACTTC
cdr3_aa: CASAEARYEQYF

v_call: TRBV5-1
j_call: TRBJ1-4
d_call: TRBD1
clone_size: -
cdr3_nt: TGCGCCAGCAGCTATGGACAGGGGGCGGGAAAACTGTTTTTT
cdr3_aa: CASSYGQGAGKLFF

v_call: TRBV29-1
j_call: TRBJ2-7
d_call: TRBD2
clone_size: -
cdr3_nt: TGCAGCGTTGTCGGGCCTAGCGGGAGGATCCATCGCGAGCAGTACTTC
cdr3_aa: CSVVGPSGRIHREQYF

v_call: TRBV19
j_call: TRBJ2-2
d_call: TRBD1
clone_size: -
cdr3_nt: TGTGCCAGTAGTTCGTCAGCCGGGACAGCGGTCACCGGGGAGCTGTTTTTT
cdr3_aa: CASSSSAGTAVTGELFF

v_call: TRBV19
j_call: TRBJ1-1
d_call: -
clone_size: -
cdr3_nt: TGTGCCACCTCTCACGGACAGCTAACTCACACTGAAGCTTTCTTT
cdr3_aa: CATSHGQLTHTEAFF

v_call: TRBV28
j_call: TRBJ2-7
d_call: -
clone_size: -
cdr3_nt: TGTGCCAGCAGTTTCTTAAATAGGCGGGTCTCTCCCTACGAGCAGTACTTC
cdr3_aa: CASSFLNRRVSPYEQYF

v_call: TRBV3-1/TRBV3-2
j_call: TRBJ2-7
d_call: -
clone_size: -
cdr3_nt: TGTGCCAGCAGCCGACTGGTCCACGAGCAGTACTTC
cdr3_aa: CASSRLVHEQYF

v_call: TRBV4-1
j_call: TRBJ1-6
d_call: TRBD1
clone_size: -
cdr3_nt: TGCGCCAGCAGCCAAGTAACAGGGGTAAATTCACCCCTCCACTTT
cdr3_aa: CASSQVTGVNSPLHF

v_call: TRBV28
j_call: TRBJ1-4
d_call: TRBD1
clone_size: -
cdr3_nt: TGTGCCAGCAGTCCTTCGACAGGGGGCAATGAAAAACTGTTTTTT
cdr3_aa: CASSPSTGGNEKLFF

v_call: TRBV29-1
j_call: TRBJ2-1
d_call: TRBD2
clone_size: -
cdr3_nt: TGCAGCCATGAGGCGGGAGGTAGGCACAATGAGCAGTTCTTC
cdr3_aa: CSHEAGGRHNEQFF

v_call: TRBV5-8
j_call: TRBJ2-3
d_call: -
clone_size: -
cdr3_nt: TGTGCCAGCAGCAGAGGGCGCGGCACAGATACGCAGTATTTT
cdr3_aa: CASSRGRGTDTQYF

v_call: TRBV4-3
j_call: TRBJ2-1
d_call: -
clone_size: -
cdr3_nt: TGCGCCAGCAGCCAAGAGGCGGGTAGCTCCTACAATGAGCAGTTCTTC
cdr3_aa: CASSQEAGSSYNEQFF

v_call: TRBV11-3
j_call: TRBJ2-2
d_call: -
clone_size: once
cdr3_nt: TGTGCCAGCAGCTTAAGTGGTAGCGGTAACACCGGGGAGCTGTTTTTT
cdr3_aa: CASSLSGSGNTGELFF

v_call: TRBV4-1
j_call: TRBJ2-2
d_call: -
clone_size: -
cdr3_nt: TGCGCCAGCAGCCCCACGATTACAGAAAGCACCGGGGAGCTGTTTTTT
cdr3_aa: CASSPTITESTGELFF

v_call: TRBV19
j_call: TRBJ2-7
d_call: -
clone_size: -
cdr3_nt: TGTGCCAGTAGTATACAAGACGGAGCCTACGAGCAGTACTTC
cdr3_aa: CASSIQDGAYEQYF

v_call: TRBV12-5
j_call: TRBJ2-1
d_call: TRBD2
clone_size: -
cdr3_nt: TGTGCTAGTGGTCAAAAGCGGGAGGCCGATTACAATGAGCAGTTCTTC
cdr3_aa: CASGQKREADYNEQFF